This T cell receptor (beta chain) was sequenced in a study of shared T cell receptors in the human thymus. This clone was seen once. Method: immunoSEQ multiplex PCR; TCRdb's copy keeps in-frame clones and lacks some. The data contain 640,000 or so clones, approximately 87% of them singletons. This CDR3 region has 14 residues. Trimming took 4 bases from V and 5 from J, leaving 13 bases between them. Looked up from germline, CDR1 is SGHNT and CDR2 is YYREEE (reference sequence). This same sample was also part of a study on human thymus T cells. That publication notes: Resections from corrective heart surgery provided thymus tissue.

This sequence joins TRBV5-4 and TRBJ2-1, with a weak D call TRBD2 (6 bases). The sequence came from a boy younger than two with a congenital heart defect. The sequenced material came from thymocytes. CDR3 DNA: TGTGCCAGCAGCAAAGGGACTGGCAACAATGAGCAGTTCTTC. Encoded protein: CASSKGTGNNEQFF. The variable domain in full, completed from reference TRBV5-4 and TRBJ2-1, reads ETGVTQSPTHLIKTRGQQVTLRCSSQSGHNTVSWYQQALGQGPQFIFQYYREEENGRGNFPPRFSGLQFPNYSSELNVNALELDDSALYLCASSKGTGNNEQFFGPGTRLTVL.